This T cell receptor (beta chain) was found in a study of T-cell memory formation after mild COVID-19. Details on this clonotype: Its antigen is currently unknown.

The length of the CDR3 is 15 residues. In germline, CDR1 is SGHAT, CDR2 FQNNGV. Trimming took 9 bases from V and 11 from J; bases not matched to a gene: 17. From the 5' RACE reads, TCRdb called clonotypes with MiXCR, one entry per CDR3 protein. The table has 250,000 or so distinct CDR3 sequences, 8% to 9.5% seen once. Study-wide points: That cross-reactive memory joined was suggested by some responding clones appearing in pre-infection memory.

Specimen: PBMCs or a T cell subset sorted from them (not recorded which). The V call is TRBV11-2, the J call TRBJ1-5; 9 bases map to TRBD1. This receptor was identified in a man younger than 35 who had mild COVID-19 (a few samples of this study predate the infection). Cell type and time point are not known. The CDR3, as DNA: TGTGCCAGGGGGGAACCGGGACAGGGTTTCATGGCCCAGCATTTT. It yields the protein CARGEPGQGFMAQHF. Filled out from reference TRBV11-2 and TRBJ1-5, the complete variable domain reads EAGVAQSPRYKIIEKRQSVAFWCNPISGHATLYWYQQILGQGPKLLIQFQNNGVVDDSQLPKDRFSAERLKGVDSTLKIQPAKLEDSAVYLCARGEPGQGFMAQHFGDGTRLSIL.